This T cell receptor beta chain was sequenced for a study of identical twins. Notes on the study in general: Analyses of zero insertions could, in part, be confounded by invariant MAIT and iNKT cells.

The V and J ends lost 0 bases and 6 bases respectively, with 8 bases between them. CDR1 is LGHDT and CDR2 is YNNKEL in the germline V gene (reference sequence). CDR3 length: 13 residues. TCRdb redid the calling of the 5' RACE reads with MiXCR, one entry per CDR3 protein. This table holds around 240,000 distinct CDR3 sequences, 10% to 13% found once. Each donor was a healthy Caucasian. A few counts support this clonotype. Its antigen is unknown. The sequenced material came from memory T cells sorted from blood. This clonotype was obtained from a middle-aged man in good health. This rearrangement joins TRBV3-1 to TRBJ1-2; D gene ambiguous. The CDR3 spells CASSQDRWDGYTF. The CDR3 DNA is TGTGCCAGCAGCCAAGATAGGTGGGATGGCTACACCTTC.